This T cell receptor (beta chain) was retrieved from a study of cytomegalovirus exposure and HLA in healthy donors. Study-wide results and caveats: Reports showed the classifier diagnosing cytomegalovirus status with high specificity and sensitivity. Exclusion as indistinguishable affected some V segments, including TRBV6-2 and TRBV6-3.

V gave up 6 bases and J gave up 2 bases; unmatched junction bases: 14. This CDR3 region has 17 residues. The germline gives CDR1 SNHLY, CDR2 FYNNEI. Comment on this clone: The target antigen is unknown.

The PCR made use of 60 Vbeta and 13 Jbeta primers. Repertoires were generated with immunoSEQ multiplex PCR, while TCRdb's copy carries only in-frame clones and drops some. The sample has roughly 200,000 clones; just over 75% are singletons. Sequencing was performed on PBMCs. This TCR was recovered from a man in his late teens or twenties in good health and CMV-seronegative. The chain employs TRBV2 and TRBJ2-7; 9 positions agree with TRBD2. In DNA, the CDR3 is TGTGCCAGCAGAAATTTAATTACTAGCGGGTGGACCTACGAGCAGTACTTC. It is translated as CASRNLITSGWTYEQYF. The complete variable domain, with remaining parts taken from reference TRBV2 and TRBJ2-7, reads EPEVTQTPSHQVTQMGQEVILRCVPISNHLYFYWYRQILGQKVEFLVSFYNNEISEKSEIFDDQFSVERPDGSNFTLKIRSTKLEDSAMYFCASRNLITSGWTYEQYFGPGTRLTVT.